The 7 T cell receptor beta chains below were found in one sample sequenced in a study of beta chain features in type 1 diabetes. Sequenced material consisted of expressed TCRB transcripts (all of the isolated RNA was reverse transcribed). Sequencing was performed with immunoSEQ multiplex PCR; in TCRdb, only in-frame clones are kept and a portion is missing. The table lists almost 350,000 clones, 7.5% to 9% of them singletons. The source material was central memory CD4+ T cells from blood. These receptors came from a woman aged 18 to 35 in good health.

The V and J genes are TRBV5-4 and TRBJ2-3; the D gene is possibly TRBD2 (6 bases). The V and J ends lost 1 base and 6 bases respectively, with 18 bases between them. CDR1 is SGHNT, CDR2 YYREEE, per germline (reference sequence). The CDR3 spans 16 residues. CDR3 loop: CASSLTGVSPADTQYF. The CDR3 DNA follows: TGTGCCAGCAGCTTGACGGGGGTCTCCCCGGCGGATACGCAGTATTTT.

Here the CDR3 reads CASSPGQGADTQYF. The CDR3 nucleotides are TGTGCCAGCTCCCCGGGACAGGGGGCAGATACGCAGTATTTT. V is TRBV18 and J is TRBJ2-3; TRBD1 matches 11 bases. V lost 6 bases, J lost 4 bases, and 3 bases stayed unmatched. CDR1 and CDR2 from the germline V gene are KGHSH and LQKENI. This CDR3 region has 14 residues.

The J gene is TRBJ2-5, the V gene TRBV11-1; no clear D. Germline V gene sequence: CDR1 SGHAT, CDR2 FQDESV (reference sequence). Trimming removed 7 bases from V and 1 base from J, with 4 bases in between. The CDR3 is 11 residues long. In DNA, the CDR3 is TGTGCCAGCATGGGCCAAGAGACCCAGTACTTC. Translated: CASMGQETQYF.

This clone was detected a few times. The chain is built from TRBV5-1 and TRBJ2-5; the D gene could be TRBD1 or TRBD2 (5 bases each). The V end lost 0 bases, the J end lost 1 base, and 13 bases lay between the germline ends. The CDR3 sequence is 16 residues long. CDR1 is SGHRS and CDR2 is YFSETQ in the germline V gene. CDR3 nucleotide sequence: TGCGCCAGCAGCTTGGGCTTGCCGGGACGCCAAGAGACCCAGTACTTC. It encodes CASSLGLPGRQETQYF.

This clone showed up just a few times. V is TRBV7-2 and J is TRBJ2-3, with 10 nucleotides matching TRBD2. The CDR3 runs 16 residues. The V gene end was trimmed by 0 bases and the J gene end by 5 bases; junction bases not matched to a gene: 5. CDR1 is SGHTA, CDR2 FQGNSA, per germline. CDR3 amino acids: CASSLAPSGSLDTQYF. CDR3 nucleotides: TGTGCCAGCAGCTTAGCGCCTAGCGGGAGTCTAGATACGCAGTATTTT. Based on the CDR3 plus reference TRBV7-2 and TRBJ2-3, the full variable domain is GAGVSQSPSNKVTEKGKDVELRCDPISGHTALYWYRQSLGQGLEFLIYFQGNSAPDKSGLPSDRFSAERTGGSVSTLTIQRTQQEDSAVYLCASSLAPSGSLDTQYFGPGTRLTVL.

The table lists this clone with a few counts. The chain links TRBV6-6 to TRBJ2-2; TRBD1 might be the D (5 bases). Trimming left V 6 bases short and J 2 bases short, with 10 bases between. This CDR3 is 14 amino acids long. Germline values: CDR1 MNHNY, CDR2 SVGAGI (reference sequence). The CDR3 DNA reads as TGTGCCAGCAGGTCGACAGAAAACACCGGGGAGCTGTTTTTT. It encodes CASRSTENTGELFF.

This clone has a handful of counts. The CDR3 nucleotides are TGCAGCGTCGCAGGGAGTCGATCCTACGAGCAGTACTTC. Its protein is CSVAGSRSYEQYF. This chain links TRBV29-1 with TRBJ2-7; D might be TRBD1 or TRBD2, each matching 5 bases. Germline V lookup: CDR1 SQVTM, CDR2 ANQGSEA. The ends were cut back, 6 bases at V and 1 base at J, with 13 bases in the middle. The CDR3 has 13 residues.